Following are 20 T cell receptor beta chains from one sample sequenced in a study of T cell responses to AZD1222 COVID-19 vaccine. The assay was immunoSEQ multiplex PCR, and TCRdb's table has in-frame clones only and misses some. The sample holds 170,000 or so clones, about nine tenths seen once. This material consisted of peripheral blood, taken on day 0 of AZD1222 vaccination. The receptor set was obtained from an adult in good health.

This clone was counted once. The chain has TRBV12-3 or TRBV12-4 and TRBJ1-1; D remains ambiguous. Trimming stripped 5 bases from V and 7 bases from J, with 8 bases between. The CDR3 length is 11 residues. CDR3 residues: CASSVNFEAFF. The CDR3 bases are TGTGCCAGCAGTGTGAATTTTGAAGCTTTCTTT.

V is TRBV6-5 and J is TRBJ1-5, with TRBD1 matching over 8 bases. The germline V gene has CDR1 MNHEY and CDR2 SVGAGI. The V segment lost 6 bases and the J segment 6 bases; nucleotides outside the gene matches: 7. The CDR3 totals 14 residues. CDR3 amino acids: CASRTGVGSQPQHF. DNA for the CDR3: TGTGCCAGCAGGACAGGGGTGGGGAGTCAGCCCCAGCATTTT.

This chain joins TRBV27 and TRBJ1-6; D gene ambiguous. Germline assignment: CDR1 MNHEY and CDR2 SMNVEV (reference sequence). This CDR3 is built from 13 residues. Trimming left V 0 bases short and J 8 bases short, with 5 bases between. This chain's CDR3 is CASSLSPHSPLHF. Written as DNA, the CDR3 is TGTGCCAGCAGTTTATCTCCCCATTCACCCCTCCACTTT.

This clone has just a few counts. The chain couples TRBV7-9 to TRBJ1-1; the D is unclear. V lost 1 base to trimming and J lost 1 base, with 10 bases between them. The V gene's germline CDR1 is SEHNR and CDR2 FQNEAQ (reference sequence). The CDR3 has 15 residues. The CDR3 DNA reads TGTGCCAGCAGCTTAGGTGATAGGGAGAACACTGAAGCTTTCTTT. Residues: CASSLGDRENTEAFF.

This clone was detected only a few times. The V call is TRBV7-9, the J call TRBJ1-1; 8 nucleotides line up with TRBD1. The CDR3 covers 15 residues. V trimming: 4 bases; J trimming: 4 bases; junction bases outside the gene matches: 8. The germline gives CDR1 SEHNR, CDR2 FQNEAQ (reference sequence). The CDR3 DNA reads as TGTGCCAGCAGCTCCGTGGACAGGGCGGGCACTGAAGCTTTCTTT. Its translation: CASSSVDRAGTEAFF.

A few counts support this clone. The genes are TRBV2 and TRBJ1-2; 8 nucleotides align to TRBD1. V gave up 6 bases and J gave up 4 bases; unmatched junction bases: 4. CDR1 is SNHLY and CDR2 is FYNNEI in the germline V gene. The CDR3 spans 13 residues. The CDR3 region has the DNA TGTGCCAGCAGGGACAGGGCTGGCTATGGCTACACCTTC. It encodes CASRDRAGYGYTF.

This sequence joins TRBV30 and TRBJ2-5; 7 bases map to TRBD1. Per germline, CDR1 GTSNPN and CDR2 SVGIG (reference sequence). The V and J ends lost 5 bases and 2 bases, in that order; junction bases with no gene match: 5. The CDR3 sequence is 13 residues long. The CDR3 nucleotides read TGTGCCTGGTCACAGGGGACACAAGAGACCCAGTACTTC. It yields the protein CAWSQGTQETQYF.

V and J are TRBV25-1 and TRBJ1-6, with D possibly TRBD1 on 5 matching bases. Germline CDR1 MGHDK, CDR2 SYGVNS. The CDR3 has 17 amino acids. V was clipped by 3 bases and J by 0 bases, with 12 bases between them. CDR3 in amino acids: CASSEGLSSSYNSPLHF. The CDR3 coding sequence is TGTGCCAGCAGTGAGGGACTTAGCAGCTCCTATAATTCACCCCTCCACTTT.

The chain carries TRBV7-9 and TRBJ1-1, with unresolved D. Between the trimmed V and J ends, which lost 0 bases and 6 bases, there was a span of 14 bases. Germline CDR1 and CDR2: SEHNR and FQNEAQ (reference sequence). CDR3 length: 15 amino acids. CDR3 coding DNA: TGTGCCAGCAGCTTAGCGTATCGCTTTAACTCTGAAGCTTTCTTT. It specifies CASSLAYRFNSEAFF.

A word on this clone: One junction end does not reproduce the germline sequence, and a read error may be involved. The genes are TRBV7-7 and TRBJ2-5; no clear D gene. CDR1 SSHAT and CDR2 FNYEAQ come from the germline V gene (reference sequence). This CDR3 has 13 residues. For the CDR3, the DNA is TGTGCTAGCAGCCGAGCCCAAGGGGAGACCCAGTACTTC. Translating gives CASSRAQGETQYF.

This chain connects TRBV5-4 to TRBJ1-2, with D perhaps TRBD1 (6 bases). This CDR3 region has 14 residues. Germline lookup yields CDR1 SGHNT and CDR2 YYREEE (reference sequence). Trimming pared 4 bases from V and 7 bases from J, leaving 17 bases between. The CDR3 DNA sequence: TGTGCCAGCAGCATTGATGTAGGGGGATCTGGCTACACCTTC. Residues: CASSIDVGGSGYTF. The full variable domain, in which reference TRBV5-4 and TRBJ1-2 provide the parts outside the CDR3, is ETGVTQSPTHLIKTRGQQVTLRCSSQSGHNTVSWYQQALGQGPQFIFQYYREEENGRGNFPPRFSGLQFPNYSSELNVNALELDDSALYLCASSIDVGGSGYTFGSGTRLTVV.

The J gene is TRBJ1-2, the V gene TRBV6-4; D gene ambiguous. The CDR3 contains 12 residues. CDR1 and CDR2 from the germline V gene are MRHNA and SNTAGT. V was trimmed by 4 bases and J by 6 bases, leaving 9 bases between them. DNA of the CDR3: TGTGCCAGCAGTGGGCAGGCCAATGGCTACACCTTC. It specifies CASSGQANGYTF.

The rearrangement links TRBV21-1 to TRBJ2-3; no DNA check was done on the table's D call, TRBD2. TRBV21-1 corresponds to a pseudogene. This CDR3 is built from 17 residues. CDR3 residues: CASALLEGGPLTDTQYF. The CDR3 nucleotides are TGTGCCAGCGCCCTTCTCGAGGGCGGGCCACTCACAGATACGCAGTATTTT.

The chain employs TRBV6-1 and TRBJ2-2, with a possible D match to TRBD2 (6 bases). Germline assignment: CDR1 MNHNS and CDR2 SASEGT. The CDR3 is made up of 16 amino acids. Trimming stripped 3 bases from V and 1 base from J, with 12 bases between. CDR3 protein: CASSDWAGLNTGELFF. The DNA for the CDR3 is TGTGCCAGCAGTGACTGGGCGGGGTTGAACACCGGGGAGCTGTTTTTT.

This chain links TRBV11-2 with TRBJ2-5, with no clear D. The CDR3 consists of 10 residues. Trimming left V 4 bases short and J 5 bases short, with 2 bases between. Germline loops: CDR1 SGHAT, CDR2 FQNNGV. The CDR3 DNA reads TGTGCCAGCAGCTCGGAGACCCAGTACTTC. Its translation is CASSSETQYF.

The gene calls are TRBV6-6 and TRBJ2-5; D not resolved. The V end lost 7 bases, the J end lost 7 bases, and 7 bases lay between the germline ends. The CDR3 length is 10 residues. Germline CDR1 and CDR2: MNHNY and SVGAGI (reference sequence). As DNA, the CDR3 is TGTGCCAGCATCTGGGGGACCCAGTACTTC. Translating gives CASIWGTQYF.

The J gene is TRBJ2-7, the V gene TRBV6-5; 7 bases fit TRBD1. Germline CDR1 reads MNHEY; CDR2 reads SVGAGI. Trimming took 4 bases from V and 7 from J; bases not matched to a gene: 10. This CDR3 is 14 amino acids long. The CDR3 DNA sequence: TGTGCCAGCAGTTTACTTGAGGGGGCTTGGGAGCAGTACTTC. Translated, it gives CASSLLEGAWEQYF.

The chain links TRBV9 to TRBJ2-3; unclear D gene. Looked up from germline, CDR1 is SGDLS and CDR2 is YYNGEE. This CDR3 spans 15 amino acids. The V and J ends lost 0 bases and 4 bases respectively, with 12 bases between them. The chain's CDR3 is CASSVVPSPPDTQYF. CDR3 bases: TGTGCCAGCAGCGTAGTGCCGAGTCCCCCAGATACGCAGTATTTT.

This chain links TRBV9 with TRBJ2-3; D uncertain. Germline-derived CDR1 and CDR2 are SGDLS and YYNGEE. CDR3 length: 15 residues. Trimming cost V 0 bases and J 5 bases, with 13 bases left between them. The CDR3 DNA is TGTGCCAGCAGCGTAGCTAATGCCTATGGAGATACGCAGTATTTT. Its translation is CASSVANAYGDTQYF.

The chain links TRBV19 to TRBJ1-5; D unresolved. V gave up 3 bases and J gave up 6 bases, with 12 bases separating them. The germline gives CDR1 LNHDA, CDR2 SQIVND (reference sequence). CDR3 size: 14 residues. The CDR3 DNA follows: TGTGCCAGTAGTATCGGCGAGTTTAGTCAGCCCCAGCATTTT. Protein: CASSIGEFSQPQHF.